The 29 T cell receptor beta chains below come from one sample, sequenced in a study of shared clonotypes between healthy human individuals. TCRdb's copy holds only in-frame clones and misses some; the assay was immunoSEQ multiplex PCR. The sample records roughly 450,000 clones, roughly 78% being singletons. The sequenced sample was PBMCs. These receptors all come from a woman between 40 and 55 years old in good health. Some clones in this sample may be carry-over from other donors' samples.

CDR3 DNA sequence: TGTGCCAGCAGTTTATGGGCAGGCAATCAGCCCCAGCATTTT. It yields the protein CASSLWAGNQPQHF. The chain employs TRBV28 and TRBJ1-5; unclear D gene. This CDR3 is 14 amino acids long. Trimming took 0 bases from V and 2 from J, leaving 5 bases between them. CDR1 is MDHEN and CDR2 is SYDVKM in the germline V gene.

The rearrangement uses TRBV7-9 and TRBJ2-7; a possible D gene is TRBD2 (6 bases). There are 16 residues in the CDR3. Germline V gene data show CDR1 as SEHNR and CDR2 as FQNEAQ (reference sequence). Trimming removed 3 bases at V and 0 bases at J, with 15 bases between. The CDR3 loop reads CASSFERGGVSYEQYF. The DNA of the CDR3 is TGTGCCAGCAGCTTTGAACGTGGCGGGGTCTCCTACGAGCAGTACTTC.

This clone occurred a few times. Different DNA sequences within this sample yield the same CDR3. The V and J genes are TRBV6-1 and TRBJ2-3; TRBD2 agrees at 8 bases. V lost 3 bases, J lost 3 bases, and 2 bases stayed unmatched. The CDR3 length is 14 residues. Germline CDR1 MNHNS, CDR2 SASEGT. CDR3 coding DNA: TGTGCCAGCAGTGAGGCTAGCGGGACAGATACGCAGTATTTT. This sequence encodes CASSEASGTDTQYF.

The chain joins TRBV15 to TRBJ2-6; no firm D call. The germline V gene has CDR1 LNHNV and CDR2 YYDKDF (reference sequence). Trimming left V 3 bases short and J 0 bases short, with 6 bases between. The CDR3 loop spans 15 amino acids. The chain's CDR3 is CATSSIFSGANVLTF. CDR3 sequence (DNA): TGTGCCACCAGCAGCATCTTCTCTGGGGCCAACGTCCTGACTTTC.

The V call is TRBV11-2, the J call TRBJ2-1; 8 bases are shared with TRBD2. CDR3 length: 18 amino acids. Trimming cost V 1 base and J 0 bases; bases outside gene matches: 8. Germline CDR1 and CDR2: SGHAT and FQNNGV. For the CDR3, the DNA is TGTGCCAGCAGCTTAGGTAGCGGGGCCACCTCCTCCTACAATGAGCAGTTCTTC. Translating it yields CASSLGSGATSSYNEQFF. The entire variable domain, with the rest obtained from reference TRBV11-2 and TRBJ2-1, is as follows: EAGVAQSPRYKIIEKRQSVAFWCNPISGHATLYWYQQILGQGPKLLIQFQNNGVVDDSQLPKDRFSAERLKGVDSTLKIQPAKLEDSAVYLCASSLGSGATSSYNEQFFGPGTRLTVL.

The V and J genes are TRBV10-3 and TRBJ2-3; D not certain. Trimming removed 0 bases at V and 7 bases at J, with 5 bases between. The CDR3 is 12 residues long. Germline-derived CDR1 and CDR2 are ENHRY and SYGVKD. CDR3 amino acids: CAISESLYTQYF. The CDR3 coding sequence is TGTGCCATCAGTGAGTCGCTTTATACGCAGTATTTT.

Here the CDR3 DNA reads TGTGCCAGTAGGGACAGGGGAGACACCGGGGAGCTGTTTTTT. Protein: CASRDRGDTGELFF. The rearrangement links TRBV19 to TRBJ2-2, with 9 bases matching TRBD1. Trimming cost V 6 bases and J 3 bases; bases outside gene matches: 2. Germline loops: CDR1 LNHDA, CDR2 SQIVND (reference sequence). The CDR3 length is 14 residues.

The chain combines TRBV4-1 with TRBJ1-5; 7 bases line up with TRBD1. This CDR3 comprises 15 residues. CDR1 and CDR2 (germline): MGHRA, YSYEKL. The V and J ends lost 2 bases and 4 bases, in that order; junction bases with no gene match: 5. In DNA, the CDR3 is TGCGCCAGCAGCCAATGGACAGGAATGAATCAGCCCCAGCATTTT. Amino acids: CASSQWTGMNQPQHF.

Remarks on this clone: The conserved closing phenylalanine or tryptophan is absent in this CDR3, likely reflecting a read error. J is TRBJ2-7 and V is TRBV28; 7 nucleotides line up with TRBD1. Germline CDR1 MDHEN, CDR2 SYDVKM. Losses at the gene ends were 4 bases for V and 5 bases for J; bases not matched to a gene: 8. The CDR3 has 14 residues. The CDR3 DNA is TGTGCCAGCAGTTCCACAGGGGAAGGGGACGAGCAGTACCTC. This encodes CASSSTGEGDEQYL.

The chain employs TRBV9 and TRBJ2-1; D is ambiguous. The germline gives CDR1 SGDLS, CDR2 YYNGEE. The V end lost 1 base, the J end lost 0 bases, and 8 bases lay between the germline ends. This CDR3 comprises 15 residues. CDR3 nucleotides: TGTGCCAGCAGCGTAACTCCGAGCTCCTACAATGAGCAGTTCTTC. It translates to CASSVTPSSYNEQFF.

The genes are TRBV30 and TRBJ2-7; perhaps TRBD1 as D (6 bases). V was clipped by 0 bases and J by 0 bases, with 9 bases between them. The CDR3 sequence is 14 residues long. Germline loops: CDR1 GTSNPN, CDR2 SVGIG (reference sequence). In DNA form, the CDR3 reads TGTGCCTGGAGTGTAAGGGGGAGCTCCTACGAGCAGTACTTC. This gives the protein CAWSVRGSSYEQYF.

This chain uses TRBV2 with TRBJ2-3; 7 nucleotides agree with TRBD2. CDR3 length: 15 amino acids. The junction had 13 bases not matched to a gene; V was cut back by 7 bases and J by 6 bases. Germline V gene lookup returns CDR1 SNHLY and CDR2 FYNNEI. CDR3: CASKLMGGLSDTQYF. The CDR3 DNA is TGTGCCAGCAAACTAATGGGAGGGCTTTCGGATACGCAGTATTTT.

There are a few counts of this clone. The chain links TRBV5-1 to TRBJ2-7, with TRBD2 matching over 8 bases. The germline V gene has CDR1 SGHRS and CDR2 YFSETQ. Losses at the gene ends were 4 bases for V and 4 bases for J; bases not matched to a gene: 10. CDR3 length: 15 amino acids. CDR3 in DNA: TGCGCCAGCAGCCGTGACGGGAGGGCCTCTTACGAGCAGTACTTC. This sequence encodes CASSRDGRASYEQYF. The entire variable domain, with the rest obtained from reference TRBV5-1 and TRBJ2-7, is as follows: KAGVTQTPRYLIKTRGQQVTLSCSPISGHRSVSWYQQTPGQGLQFLFEYFSETQRNKGNFPGRFSGRQFSNSRSEMNVSTLELGDSALYLCASSRDGRASYEQYFGPGTRLTVT.

The chain uses TRBV7-2 and TRBJ1-1, with TRBD1 as a possible D gene (6 bases). CDR1 is SGHTA and CDR2 is FQGNSA in the germline V gene. The CDR3 is 15 residues long. Trimming pared 5 bases from V and 1 base from J, leaving 14 bases between. The CDR3 coding sequence is TGTGCCAGCAGCCCCCAGGGACATGGGAACACTGAAGCTTTCTTT. It is translated as CASSPQGHGNTEAFF.

This clone occurred once. V is TRBV23-1 and J is TRBJ1-5, with D possibly being TRBD1 (5 bases). TRBV23-1 is an open reading frame whose function is uncertain. V lost 10 bases to trimming and J lost 0 bases, with 22 bases between them. The CDR3 length is 17 residues. CDR3 amino acids: CATPELEGQDSNQPQHF. The CDR3 region has the DNA TGCGCCACCCCTGAGCTTGAGGGGCAGGATAGCAATCAGCCCCAGCATTTT.

The chain combines TRBV6-5 with TRBJ1-1; 8 bases are shared with TRBD1. Trimming cost V 5 bases and J 1 base; bases outside gene matches: 3. This CDR3 has 14 amino acids. Germline CDR1 reads MNHEY; CDR2 reads SVGAGI. The CDR3: CASSEGQENTEAFF. CDR3 in DNA: TGTGCCAGCAGTGAGGGACAGGAGAACACTGAAGCTTTCTTT.

This clone has at least ten counts. The chain recombines TRBV6-4 with TRBJ2-3, with 9 bases aligning to TRBD2. Germline CDR1 reads MRHNA; CDR2 reads SNTAGT. Germline trimming cut 3 bases from V and 1 base from J; bases unmatched to any gene: 2. The CDR3 covers 15 residues. As DNA, the CDR3 is TGTGCCAGCAGTGAGGCGGGAGGGGGCACAGATACGCAGTATTTT. As protein: CASSEAGGGTDTQYF.

A word on this clone: The same CDR3 also results from other DNA sequences found in this sample. The chain carries TRBV6-1 and TRBJ1-4; the D is unclear. Trimming shortened V by 1 base and J by 0 bases, and 6 bases separated the two germline ends. Per germline, CDR1 MNHNS and CDR2 SASEGT. This CDR3 is 15 amino acids long. CDR3 sequence: CASSEGSATNEKLFF. Here the CDR3 DNA reads TGTGCCAGCAGTGAAGGCAGTGCAACTAATGAAAAACTGTTTTTT.

The chain has TRBV7-9 and TRBJ2-3, with 15 bases that match TRBD2. Germline V CDR1 and CDR2: SEHNR, FQNEAQ (reference sequence). Losses at the gene ends were 5 bases for V and 4 bases for J; bases not matched to a gene: 10. This CDR3 has 18 amino acids. CDR3 region: CASSPGLAGGATADTQYF. The DNA of the CDR3 is TGTGCCAGCAGCCCGGGACTAGCGGGAGGAGCAACAGCAGATACGCAGTATTTT.

On this clone itself: This specimen includes other DNA sequences encoding the same CDR3. The chain has TRBV5-1 and TRBJ2-1; D gene unclear. The CDR3 is 13 residues long. Trimming removed 2 bases at V and 0 bases at J, with 3 bases between. Germline loops: CDR1 SGHRS, CDR2 YFSETQ. CDR3 protein: CASSLDSYNEQFF. The CDR3 DNA reads TGCGCCAGCAGCTTAGACTCCTACAATGAGCAGTTCTTC.

The rearrangement joins TRBV29-1 to TRBJ2-7, with TRBD2 matching over 10 bases. CDR1 SQVTM and CDR2 ANQGSEA come from the germline V gene. The CDR3 runs to 13 residues. J lost 7 bases, V lost 2 bases, and 5 bases had no gene match. The chain's CDR3 is CSVEKREGSEQYF. Here the CDR3 DNA reads TGCAGCGTTGAAAAGCGGGAGGGCAGTGAGCAGTACTTC.

This clone was detected only once. CDR3 coding DNA: TGTGCCTGGAGCAGGGCGTTTTCGAGCTCCTATAATTCACCCCTCCACTTT. Its protein product is CAWSRAFSSSYNSPLHF. V usage is TRBV30 and J usage is TRBJ1-6, with D possibly matching TRBD1 (5 bases). This CDR3 contains 17 residues. V was shortened by 3 bases and J by 0 bases, with 15 bases between the two germline ends. Germline V gene sequence: CDR1 GTSNPN, CDR2 SVGIG (reference sequence).

The gene calls are TRBV10-3 and TRBJ1-3; D gene unclear. CDR3 length: 14 residues. The V gene lost 3 bases and the J gene lost 1 base, with 7 bases spanning the gap. CDR1 is ENHRY and CDR2 is SYGVKD in the germline V gene. The CDR3 here is CAISDARSGNTIYF. DNA of the CDR3: TGTGCCATCAGTGATGCCCGGTCTGGAAACACCATATATTTT.

This clone appeared a single time. The chain combines TRBV10-2 with TRBJ2-7; a weak D match, TRBD1 (7 bases). Per germline, CDR1 WSHSY and CDR2 SAAADI. CDR3 length: 16 residues. V lost 0 bases, J lost 3 bases, and 15 bases lay in between. The CDR3 nucleotides are TGCGCCAGCAGTGAGTCGATGGGGGGACAGAGCTACGAGCAGTACTTC. Translating it yields CASSESMGGQSYEQYF.

The chain employs TRBV2 and TRBJ1-4; TRBD1 agrees at 8 bases. Germline V gene sequence: CDR1 SNHLY, CDR2 FYNNEI. Trimming at V came to 6 bases and at J to 5 bases, leaving 11 bases not matched to a gene. The CDR3 is 16 residues long. CDR3: CASRQGRGRLNEKLFF. CDR3 in DNA: TGTGCCAGCAGGCAAGGCAGGGGGCGCCTCAATGAAAAACTGTTTTTT.

This rearrangement joins TRBV4-1 to TRBJ2-1; no reliable D call. The germline CDR1 and CDR2 sequences are MGHRA and YSYEKL. There are 17 residues in the CDR3. Trimming removed 0 bases from V and 2 bases from J, with 14 bases in between. The CDR3 sequence is CASSQDLGTVAYNEQFF. CDR3 nucleotide sequence: TGCGCCAGCAGCCAAGATCTGGGAACTGTTGCCTACAATGAGCAGTTCTTC.

The chain recombines TRBV4-1 with TRBJ1-1, with D tentatively TRBD1 (5 bases). Germline loops: CDR1 MGHRA, CDR2 YSYEKL. CDR3 size: 14 residues. V gave up 4 bases and J gave up 3 bases, with 12 bases separating them. This chain's CDR3 is CASSRGERDTEAFF. In nucleotides, the CDR3 is TGCGCCAGCAGCCGGGGGGAGAGGGACACTGAAGCTTTCTTT.

V usage is TRBV7-2 and J usage is TRBJ1-2; TRBD1 is a possible D gene (6 bases). V was trimmed by 5 bases and J by 5 bases, leaving 9 bases between them. This CDR3 region has 12 residues. Germline V gene sequence: CDR1 SGHTA, CDR2 FQGNSA. The CDR3 sequence: CASSVQGYGYTF. DNA of the CDR3: TGTGCCAGCAGCGTACAGGGTTATGGCTACACCTTC. Filled out from reference TRBV7-2 and TRBJ1-2, the complete variable domain reads GAGVSQSPSNKVTEKGKDVELRCDPISGHTALYWYRQSLGQGLEFLIYFQGNSAPDKSGLPSDRFSAERTGGSVSTLTIQRTQQEDSAVYLCASSVQGYGYTFGSGTRLTVV.

This chain uses TRBV29-1 with TRBJ1-2; the D is unclear. Germline lookup yields CDR1 SQVTM and CDR2 ANQGSEA. The CDR3 sequence is 13 residues long. V was trimmed by 6 bases and J by 7 bases, leaving 18 bases between them. CDR3: CSVATIISGGYTF. The CDR3 region has the DNA TGCAGCGTCGCGACAATCATCTCGGGTGGCTACACCTTC.